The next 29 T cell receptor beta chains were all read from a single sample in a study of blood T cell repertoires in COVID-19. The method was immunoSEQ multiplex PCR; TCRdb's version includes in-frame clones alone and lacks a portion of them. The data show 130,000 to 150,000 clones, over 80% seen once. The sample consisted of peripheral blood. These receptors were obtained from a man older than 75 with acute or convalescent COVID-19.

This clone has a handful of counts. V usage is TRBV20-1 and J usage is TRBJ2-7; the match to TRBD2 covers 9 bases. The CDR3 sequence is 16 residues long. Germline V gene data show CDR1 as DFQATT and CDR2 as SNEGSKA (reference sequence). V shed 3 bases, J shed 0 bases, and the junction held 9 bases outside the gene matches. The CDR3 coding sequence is TGCAGTGCTAGTGGGGGACTAGCCGGTAGCTCCTACGAGCAGTACTTC. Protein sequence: CSASGGLAGSSYEQYF.

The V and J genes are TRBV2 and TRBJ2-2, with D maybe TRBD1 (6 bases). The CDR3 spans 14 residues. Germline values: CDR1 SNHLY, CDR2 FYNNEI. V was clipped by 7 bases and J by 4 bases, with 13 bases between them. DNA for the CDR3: TGTGCCAGCAAGGAACAGGGCCGCACCGGGGAGCTGTTTTTT. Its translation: CASKEQGRTGELFF.

The CDR3 loop is CASSQDGTSRNSYNEQFF. The CDR3 coding sequence is TGTGCCAGCAGCCAAGACGGGACTAGCAGAAACTCCTACAATGAGCAGTTCTTC. This chain connects TRBV4-2 to TRBJ2-1, with 9 positions matching TRBD2. CDR1 and CDR2 (germline): LGHNA, YNFKEQ. The CDR3 loop spans 18 amino acids. Unmatched junction bases numbered 6, after V lost 0 bases and J lost 0 bases.

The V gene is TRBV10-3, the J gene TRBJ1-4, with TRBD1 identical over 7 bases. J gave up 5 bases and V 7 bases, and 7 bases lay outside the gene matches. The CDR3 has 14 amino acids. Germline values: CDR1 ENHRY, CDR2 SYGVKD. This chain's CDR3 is CAITPDRKNEKLFF. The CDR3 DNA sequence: TGTGCCATCACCCCGGACAGGAAAAATGAAAAACTGTTTTTT.

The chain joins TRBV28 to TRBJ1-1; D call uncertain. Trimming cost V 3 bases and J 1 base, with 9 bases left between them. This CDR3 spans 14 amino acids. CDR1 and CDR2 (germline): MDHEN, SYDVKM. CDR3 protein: CASSFVIPNTEAFF. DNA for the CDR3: TGTGCCAGCAGTTTCGTAATCCCGAACACTGAAGCTTTCTTT.

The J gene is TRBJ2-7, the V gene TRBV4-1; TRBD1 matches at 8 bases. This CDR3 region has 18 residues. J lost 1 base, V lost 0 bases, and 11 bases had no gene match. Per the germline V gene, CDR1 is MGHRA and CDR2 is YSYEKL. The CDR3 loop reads CASSQDTFRDRFSYEQYF. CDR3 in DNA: TGCGCCAGCAGCCAAGATACGTTCCGGGACAGGTTTTCCTACGAGCAGTACTTC.

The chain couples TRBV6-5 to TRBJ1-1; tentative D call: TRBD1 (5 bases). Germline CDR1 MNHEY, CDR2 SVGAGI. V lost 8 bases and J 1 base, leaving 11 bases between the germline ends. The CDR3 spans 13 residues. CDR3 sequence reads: CASGTTGNTEAFF. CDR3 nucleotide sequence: TGTGCCAGCGGTACCACAGGGAACACTGAAGCTTTCTTT.

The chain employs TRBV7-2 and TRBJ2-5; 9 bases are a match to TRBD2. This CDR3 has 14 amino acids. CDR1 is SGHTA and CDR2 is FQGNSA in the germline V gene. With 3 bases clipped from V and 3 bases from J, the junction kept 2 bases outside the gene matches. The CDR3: CASSFLAGKETQYF. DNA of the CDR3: TGTGCCAGCAGCTTCCTAGCGGGGAAAGAGACCCAGTACTTC.

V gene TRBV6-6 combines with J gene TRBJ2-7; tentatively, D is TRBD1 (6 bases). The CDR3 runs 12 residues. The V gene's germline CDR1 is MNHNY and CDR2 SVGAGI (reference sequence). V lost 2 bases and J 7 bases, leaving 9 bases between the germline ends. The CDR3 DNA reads TGTGCCAGCAGTTACGACAGGCCAGAGCAGTACTTC. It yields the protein CASSYDRPEQYF.

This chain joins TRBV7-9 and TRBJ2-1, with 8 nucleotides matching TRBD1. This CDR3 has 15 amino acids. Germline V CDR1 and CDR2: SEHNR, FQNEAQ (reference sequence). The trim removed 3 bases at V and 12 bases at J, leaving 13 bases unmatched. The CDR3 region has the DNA TGTGCCAGCAGCTTGGCGCAGGGGGCGGCACCAGTGCAGTTCTTC. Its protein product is CASSLAQGAAPVQFF. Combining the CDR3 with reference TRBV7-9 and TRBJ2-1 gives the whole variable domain DTGVSQNPRHKITKRGQNVTFRCDPISEHNRLYWYRQTLGQGPEFLTYFQNEAQLEKSRLLSDRFSAERPKGSFSTLEIQRTEQGDSAMYLCASSLAQGAAPVQFFGPGTRLTVL.

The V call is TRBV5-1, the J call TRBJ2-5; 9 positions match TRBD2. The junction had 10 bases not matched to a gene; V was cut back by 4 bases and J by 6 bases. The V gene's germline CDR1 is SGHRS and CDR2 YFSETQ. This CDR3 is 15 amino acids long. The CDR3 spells CASSGIAGDRKTQYF. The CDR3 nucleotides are TGCGCCAGCAGCGGTATAGCGGGAGATCGGAAGACCCAGTACTTC. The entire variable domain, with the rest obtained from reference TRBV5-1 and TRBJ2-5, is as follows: KAGVTQTPRYLIKTRGQQVTLSCSPISGHRSVSWYQQTPGQGLQFLFEYFSETQRNKGNFPGRFSGRQFSNSRSEMNVSTLELGDSALYLCASSGIAGDRKTQYFGPGTRLLVL.

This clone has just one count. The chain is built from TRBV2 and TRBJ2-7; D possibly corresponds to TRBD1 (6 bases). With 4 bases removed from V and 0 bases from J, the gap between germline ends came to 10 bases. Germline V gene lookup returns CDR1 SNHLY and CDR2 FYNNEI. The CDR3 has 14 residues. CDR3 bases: TGTGCCAGCAGTGTAGAGGACAGCTCCTACGAGCAGTACTTC. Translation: CASSVEDSSYEQYF. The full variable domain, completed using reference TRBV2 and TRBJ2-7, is EPEVTQTPSHQVTQMGQEVILRCVPISNHLYFYWYRQILGQKVEFLVSFYNNEISEKSEIFDDQFSVERPDGSNFTLKIRSTKLEDSAMYFCASSVEDSSYEQYFGPGTRLTVT.

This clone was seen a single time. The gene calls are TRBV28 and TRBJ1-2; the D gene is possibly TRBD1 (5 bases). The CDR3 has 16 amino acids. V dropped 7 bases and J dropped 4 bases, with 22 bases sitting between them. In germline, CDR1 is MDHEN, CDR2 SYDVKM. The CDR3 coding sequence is TGTGCCAGCACTACGGCTCAGGGAACTCCTTCCTATGGCTACACCTTC. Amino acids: CASTTAQGTPSYGYTF.

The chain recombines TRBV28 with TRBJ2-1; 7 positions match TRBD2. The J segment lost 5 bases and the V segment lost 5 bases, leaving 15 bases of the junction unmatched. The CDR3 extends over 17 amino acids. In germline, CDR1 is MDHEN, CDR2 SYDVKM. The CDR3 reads CASSEHSGLDQHNEQFF. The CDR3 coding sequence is TGTGCCAGCAGTGAACACTCAGGACTAGACCAACACAATGAGCAGTTCTTC.

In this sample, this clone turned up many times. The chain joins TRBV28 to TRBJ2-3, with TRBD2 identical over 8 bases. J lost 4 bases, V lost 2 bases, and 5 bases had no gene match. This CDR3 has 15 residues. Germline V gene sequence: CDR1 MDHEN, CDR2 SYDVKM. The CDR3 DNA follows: TGTGCCAGCAGTTTACGCCGGGGGGGCTCAGATACGCAGTATTTT. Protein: CASSLRRGGSDTQYF.

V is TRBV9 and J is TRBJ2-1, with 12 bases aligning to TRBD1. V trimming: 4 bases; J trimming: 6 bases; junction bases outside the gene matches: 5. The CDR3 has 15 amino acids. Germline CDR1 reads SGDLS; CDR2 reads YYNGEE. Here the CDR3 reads CASSRGQGASNEQFF. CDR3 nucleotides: TGTGCCAGCAGCCGGGGACAGGGGGCTTCCAATGAGCAGTTCTTC.

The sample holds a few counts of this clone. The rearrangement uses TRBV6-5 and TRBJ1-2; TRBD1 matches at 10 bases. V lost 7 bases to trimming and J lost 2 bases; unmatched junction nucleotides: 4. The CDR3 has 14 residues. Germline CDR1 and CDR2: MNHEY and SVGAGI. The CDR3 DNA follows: TGTGCCAGCACCGACAGGGGGCCGAACTATGGCTACACCTTC. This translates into CASTDRGPNYGYTF.

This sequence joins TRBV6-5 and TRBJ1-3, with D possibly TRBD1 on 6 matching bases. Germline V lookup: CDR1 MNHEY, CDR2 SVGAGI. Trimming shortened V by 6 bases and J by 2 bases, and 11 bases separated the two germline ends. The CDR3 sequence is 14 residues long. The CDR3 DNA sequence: TGTGCCAGCAGCCAGAGGGACACTGGAAACACCATATATTTT. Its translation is CASSQRDTGNTIYF.

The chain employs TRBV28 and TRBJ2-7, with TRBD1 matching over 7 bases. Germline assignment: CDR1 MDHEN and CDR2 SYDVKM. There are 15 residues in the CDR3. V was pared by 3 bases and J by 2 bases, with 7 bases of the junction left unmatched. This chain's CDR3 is CASSFSQGVTYEQYF. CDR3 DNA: TGTGCCAGCAGTTTTAGTCAGGGGGTAACCTACGAGCAGTACTTC. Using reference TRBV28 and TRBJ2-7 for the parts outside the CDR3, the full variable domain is DVKVTQSSRYLVKRTGEKVFLECVQDMDHENMFWYRQDPGLGLRLIYFSYDVKMKEKGDIPEGYSVSREKKERFSLILESASTNQTSMYLCASSFSQGVTYEQYFGPGTRLTVT.

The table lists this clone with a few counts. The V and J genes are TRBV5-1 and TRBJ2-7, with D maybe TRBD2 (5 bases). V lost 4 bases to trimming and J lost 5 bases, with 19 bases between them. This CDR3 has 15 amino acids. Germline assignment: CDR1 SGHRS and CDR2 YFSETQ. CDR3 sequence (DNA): TGCGCCAGCAGCCGAGTCGGGGAAAGCACGAACGAGCAGTACTTC. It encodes CASSRVGESTNEQYF. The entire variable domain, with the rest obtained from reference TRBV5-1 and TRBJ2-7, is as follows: KAGVTQTPRYLIKTRGQQVTLSCSPISGHRSVSWYQQTPGQGLQFLFEYFSETQRNKGNFPGRFSGRQFSNSRSEMNVSTLELGDSALYLCASSRVGESTNEQYFGPGTRLTVT.

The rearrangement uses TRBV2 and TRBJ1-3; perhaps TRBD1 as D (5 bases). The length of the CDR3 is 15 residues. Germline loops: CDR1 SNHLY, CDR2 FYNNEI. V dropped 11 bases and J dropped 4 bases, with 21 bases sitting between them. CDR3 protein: CAGAGASRTGNTIYF. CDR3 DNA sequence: TGTGCCGGCGCTGGGGCATCTCGGACGGGAAACACCATATATTTT.

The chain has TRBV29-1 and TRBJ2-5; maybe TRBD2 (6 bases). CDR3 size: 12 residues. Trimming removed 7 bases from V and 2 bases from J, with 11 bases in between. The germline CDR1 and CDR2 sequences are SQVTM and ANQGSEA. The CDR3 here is CSGFGGQETQYF. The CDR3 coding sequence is TGCAGCGGGTTCGGGGGACAAGAGACCCAGTACTTC.

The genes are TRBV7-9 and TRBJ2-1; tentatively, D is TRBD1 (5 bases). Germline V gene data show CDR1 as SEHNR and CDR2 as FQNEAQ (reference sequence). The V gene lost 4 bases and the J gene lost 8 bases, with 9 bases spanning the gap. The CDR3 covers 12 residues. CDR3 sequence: CASSSRGDEQFF. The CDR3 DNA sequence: TGTGCCAGCAGCTCAAGGGGTGATGAGCAGTTCTTC.

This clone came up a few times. Here the CDR3 DNA reads TGCAGCGCAGGGACTTTGGAAACCTTCTCCTACGAGCAGTACTTC. Its protein product is CSAGTLETFSYEQYF. The chain employs TRBV29-1 and TRBJ2-7; maybe TRBD2 (6 bases). CDR3 length equals 15 residues. The V end lost 7 bases, the J end lost 0 bases, and 19 bases lay between the germline ends. The germline V gene has CDR1 SQVTM and CDR2 ANQGSEA.

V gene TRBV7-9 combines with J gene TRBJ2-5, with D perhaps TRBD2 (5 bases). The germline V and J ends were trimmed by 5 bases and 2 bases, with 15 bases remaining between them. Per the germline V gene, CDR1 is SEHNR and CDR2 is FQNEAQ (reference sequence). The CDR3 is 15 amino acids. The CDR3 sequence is CASSPGWSGQETQYF. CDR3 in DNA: TGTGCCAGCAGCCCCGGATGGAGCGGTCAAGAGACCCAGTACTTC.

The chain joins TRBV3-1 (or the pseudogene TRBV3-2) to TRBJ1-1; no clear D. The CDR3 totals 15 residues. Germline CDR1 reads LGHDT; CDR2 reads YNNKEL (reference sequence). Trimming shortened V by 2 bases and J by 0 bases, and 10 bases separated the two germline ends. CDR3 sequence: CASSQRGAMNTEAFF. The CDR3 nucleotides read TGTGCCAGCAGCCAAAGAGGAGCGATGAACACTGAAGCTTTCTTT.

CDR3 nucleotides: TGCAGTGCTAGTAATGCGGGGGGGAACAATGAGCAGTTCTTC. Residues: CSASNAGGNNEQFF. The chain couples TRBV20-1 to TRBJ2-1; 9 nucleotides line up with TRBD2. The CDR3 has 14 amino acids. Germline values: CDR1 DFQATT, CDR2 SNEGSKA (reference sequence). J was trimmed by 5 bases and V by 3 bases; bases with no gene match: 5.

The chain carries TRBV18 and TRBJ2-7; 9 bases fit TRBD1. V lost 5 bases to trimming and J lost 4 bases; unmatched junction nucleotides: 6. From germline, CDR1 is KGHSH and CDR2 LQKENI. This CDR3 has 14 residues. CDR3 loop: CASSSGQGTYEQYF. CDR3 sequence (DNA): TGTGCCAGCTCATCGGGACAGGGAACATACGAGCAGTACTTC. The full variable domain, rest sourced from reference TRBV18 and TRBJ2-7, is NAGVMQNPRHLVRRRGQEARLRCSPMKGHSHVYWYRQLPEEGLKFMVYLQKENIIDESGMPKERFSAEFPKEGPSILRIQQVVRGDSAAYFCASSSGQGTYEQYFGPGTRLTVT.

CDR3 region: CASSPRLAGAVNEQFF. CDR3 sequence (DNA): TGTGCCAGCAGCCCTCGACTAGCGGGAGCCGTAAATGAGCAGTTCTTC. The genes are TRBV9 and TRBJ2-1; the match to TRBD2 covers 12 bases. Looked up from germline, CDR1 is SGDLS and CDR2 is YYNGEE. This CDR3 contains 16 residues. The ends lost 4 bases at V and 7 bases at J; junction bases unmatched: 9.